This T cell receptor beta chain was documented in a study of long-term antiretroviral therapy in people with HIV. To note about this clone: Its matching antigen is unknown.

The study, taken as a whole, reports: ART-treated samples gained diversity yet remained below transplant donor controls. The range of CDR3 lengths in HIV repertoires proved narrower than that found in controls.

Researchers ran immunoSEQ v3.0 at survey level. TCRdb's copy holds only in-frame clones and misses some; the assay was immunoSEQ multiplex PCR. The sample holds more than 15,000 clones, roughly 75% seen once. Trimming stripped 7 bases from V and 4 bases from J, with 10 bases between. This CDR3 comprises 12 residues. Germline V lookup: CDR1 SQVTM, CDR2 ANQGSEA. The sequencing used unsorted PBMCs, collected 1.5 years before starting antiretroviral therapy. The clonotype comes from a woman between 45 and 60 years old with HIV. J is TRBJ2-2 and V is TRBV29-1, with a weak D call TRBD1 (6 bases). The chain's CDR3 is CSGQAGTGELFF. The CDR3 DNA is TGCAGCGGACAGGCGGGCACCGGGGAGCTGTTTTTT.